This TCR beta chain was recorded in a study of human thymus T cells. On this clone itself: Its antigen is unknown.

The V gene lost 3 bases and the J gene lost 3 bases, with 8 bases spanning the gap. CDR3 size: 13 residues. In germline, CDR1 is WSHSY, CDR2 SAAADI. The assay was immunoSEQ multiplex PCR, and TCRdb's table has in-frame clones only and misses some. Counted here are 100,000 to 150,000 clones, about 93% occurring once; the ten biggest clones make up 0.02% to 0.03%. Thymus tissue for the work was resected from patients undergoing corrective heart surgery. Regarding the study as a whole: Both thymic and peripheral blood repertoires showed apparently biased V and J usage.

This chain links TRBV10-2 with TRBJ1-1, with D hard to call. The sample was thymus tissue. This TCR derives from a boy under three years old with a congenital heart defect but otherwise immunologically healthy. The CDR3 region has the DNA TGCGCCAGCAGTGATAAGGGCTACACTGAAGCTTTCTTT. Translating gives CASSDKGYTEAFF.